The TCR beta chain described here comes from a study of T cell responses to AZD1222 COVID-19 vaccine. TCRdb keeps only in-frame clones here, not all; method: immunoSEQ multiplex PCR. The top ten clones hold 15% to 20% of a sample with about 150,000 clones, over 85% of them seen once. Here the sequenced sample was peripheral blood, taken on day 0 of AZD1222 vaccination. The clonotype was recovered from an adult in good health.

The CDR3 DNA reads TGCAGCGTGATGACTGGGTGGAATGAGCAGTTCTTC. Its translation is CSVMTGWNEQFF. The J gene is TRBJ2-1, the V gene TRBV29-1; D ambiguous. Trimming left V 6 bases short and J 7 bases short, with 13 bases between. Germline lookup yields CDR1 SQVTM and CDR2 ANQGSEA. The CDR3 runs 12 residues.